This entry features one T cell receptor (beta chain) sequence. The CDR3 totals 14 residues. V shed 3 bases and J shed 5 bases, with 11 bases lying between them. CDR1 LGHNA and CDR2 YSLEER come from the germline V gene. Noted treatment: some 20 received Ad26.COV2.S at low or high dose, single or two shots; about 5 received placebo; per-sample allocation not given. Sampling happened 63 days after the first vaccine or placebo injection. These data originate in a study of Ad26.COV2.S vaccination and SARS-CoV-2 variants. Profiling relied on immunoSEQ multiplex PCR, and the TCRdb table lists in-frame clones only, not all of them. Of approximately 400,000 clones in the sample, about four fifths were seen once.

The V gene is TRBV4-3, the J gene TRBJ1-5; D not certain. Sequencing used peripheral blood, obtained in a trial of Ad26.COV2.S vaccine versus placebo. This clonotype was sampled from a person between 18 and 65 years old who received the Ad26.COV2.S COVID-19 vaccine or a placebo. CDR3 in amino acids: CASSHAPSYQPQHF. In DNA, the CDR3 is TGCGCCAGCAGCCACGCACCGTCCTATCAGCCCCAGCATTTT.